This T cell receptor beta chain emerged from a study of blood T cells in healthy people across ages. Roughly 10 milliliters of peripheral blood were drawn from each donor. Findings and caveats of the study: There was a strong correlation between TCR beta diversity and naive T cell percentage. TCR beta diversity, measured per million T cells, fell in a roughly linear way with age.

Then a second PCR, running about 7 to 11 cycles, was carried out with a sample-barcoded 5' primer and a J-beta primer mix. Via MiXCR, TCRdb re-called the 5' RACE reads, giving one row per CDR3 protein. Of 600,000 to 850,000 distinct CDR3 sequences in the sample, 35% to 45% were seen once. This clonotype was observed a few times. As yet, its antigen is unknown. The germline gives CDR1 SGHRS, CDR2 YFSETQ. Trimming pared 6 bases from V and 0 bases from J, leaving 13 bases between. The CDR3 loop spans 15 amino acids. This receptor was taken from a woman in her sixties in good health. The chain recombines TRBV5-1 with TRBJ2-1; D gene uncertain. The specimen sequenced was blood. The CDR3 DNA sequence: TGCGCCAGCATCCGAGGCCAAAGCTCCTACAATGAGCAGTTCTTC. This codes for CASIRGQSSYNEQFF.